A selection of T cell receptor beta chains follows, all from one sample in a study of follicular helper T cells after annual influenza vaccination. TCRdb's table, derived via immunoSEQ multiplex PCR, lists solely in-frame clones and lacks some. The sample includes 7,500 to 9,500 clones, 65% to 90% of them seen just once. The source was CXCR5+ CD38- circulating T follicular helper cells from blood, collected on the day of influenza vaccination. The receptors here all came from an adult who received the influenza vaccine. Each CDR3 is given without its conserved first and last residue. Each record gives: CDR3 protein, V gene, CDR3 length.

CDR3aa: SVERGVDTQY; v_gene: TRBV29-1; len: 10
CDR3aa: ASSQDSRGTYAGEQY; v_gene: TRBV4-2; len: 15
CDR3aa: ASSDPGGHSKKLF; v_gene: TRBV6-1; len: 13
CDR3aa: ASQGLTNQPQH; v_gene: TRBV7-2; len: 11
CDR3aa: ASSSKAQH; v_gene: TRBV4-1; len: 8
CDR3aa: ASSPFGGGRYEQY; v_gene: TRBV7-9; len: 13
CDR3aa: ASSNKADTQY; v_gene: TRBV28; len: 10
CDR3aa: AIGTSGDTQY; v_gene: TRBV10-3; len: 10
CDR3aa: ASTDRDRGDNEQF; v_gene: TRBV6-1; len: 13
CDR3aa: ASSFEGNTQY; v_gene: TRBV11-2; len: 10
CDR3aa: ASRQIGGVHTGELF; v_gene: TRBV28; len: 14
CDR3aa: ASSFGTGGNYEQY; v_gene: TRBV7-3; len: 13
CDR3aa: ASTSQGGGNQPQH; v_gene: TRBV19; len: 13
CDR3aa: ASSEAYREQETQY; v_gene: TRBV6-1; len: 13
CDR3aa: ASSISPGGEQY; v_gene: TRBV6-5; len: 11
CDR3aa: ASSLAGLNYGYT; v_gene: TRBV7-9; len: 12
CDR3aa: ASSLLRGDPMGQF; v_gene: TRBV7-8; len: 13